One TCR beta chain is described in this entry. Its antigen is currently not known. No base quality values were provided; no much bigger clone lies one nucleotide off. What the time point label conveys for this sample: cycle 1 day 1 (C1D1), immediately before nivolumab initiation. Relapse after autologous stem cell transplantation had occurred in all trial patients, and cohorts A, B and C were distinguished by prior brentuximab vedotin exposure. Using a Miltenyi CD4+ T cell isolation kit, CD4+ T cells were purified from thawed PBMCs through magnetic negative selection. The trial cohort comprised 56 patients with relapsed/refractory classical Hodgkin lymphoma whose best overall responses were complete response, partial response or progressive disease. Trial patients were treated with single-agent nivolumab in the multi-cohort phase II CheckMate 205 trial. An independent review committee assessed best overall response using the 2007 International Working Group response criteria. Trial PBMCs were obtained immediately prior to nivolumab initiation (C1D1) and on therapy at cycle 2 day 1 and cycle 4 day 1. Peripheral blood was collected in 8 mL Vacutainer Cell Preparation Tubes, from which PBMCs were isolated by centrifugation and then cryopreserved. Purified CD4+ and CD8+ fractions were prepared only for cases where an additional PBMC sample was available. Magnetically labelled cells were removed on LS columns in a quadroMACS separator, and the flow-through was retained as the purified fraction.

The record originates from a study of PD-1 blockade in classical Hodgkin lymphoma (TCRdb year 2020). Notes on the research overall: Nivolumab dosing was 3 mg/kg intravenously every 2 weeks, continuing until either disease progression or unacceptable toxicity. To define a peripheral blood immune signature of response to PD-1 blockade in classical Hodgkin lymphoma, the study combined TCR beta sequencing with CyTOF. Results and caveats for the whole study, not just this receptor: Diversity was lower in patients who began nivolumab less than 1 year after ASCT, so these patients were left out of later analyses to avoid confounding by immune reconstitution. A significant rise by C4D1 was seen in CD4+ but not CD8+ TCR diversity (p=0.0027 vs p=0.16), with the rise being most apparent in complete responders (p=0.02). Trial patients achieving complete response had baseline diversity similar to newly diagnosed patients, whereas partial responders and progressors had significantly lower diversity. Baseline TCR diversity was reported as lower in newly diagnosed patients than in healthy donors, and lower still in relapsed/refractory patients. The study was limited to a single clinical trial cohort, and causes of repertoire differences, possibly disease activity or prior therapy, remained undefined.

The Qiagen DNeasy kit was used to extract genomic DNA both from unsorted PBMCs and from the negatively selected CD4+ and CD8+ fractions. TCR beta CDR3 regions were subjected to amplification by immunoSEQ multiplex PCR with primers that anneal to V and J segments. A synthetic immune receptor repertoire was used to minimize amplification bias, and any remaining bias was removed computationally after sequencing. In the source study's methods: Custom Python scripts were used to quantify repertoire diversity as the Shannon entropy index. Unsorted, CD4+ and CD8+ repertoires were analyzed separately, except in combined analyses where CD4+ and CD8+ sequences were merged in silico. Clonal expansion was defined as at least a 2-fold frequency increase after treatment relative to C1D1, with a pseudocount of 0.5 for undetected baseline clones. Singleton clones were defined as clones with 0 or 1 copy at C1D1, and non-singleton clones were defined as clones with 2 or more copies. Clones expanded in unsorted samples were annotated as CD4+, CD8+ or unknown by matching protein sequences in sorted samples from the same patient. Wilcoxon tests on paired samples were used to test changes in diversity from C1D1 to C4D1. This immuneACCESS table, as held by TCRdb, lists in-frame sequences with V and J called but not all clones. Of the missing ones, under half trace to an unresolved V gene in checked studies; the others have no known cause. V and J calls and clone size are those listed in that table; D and trimming were worked out from the DNA. The sample contains around 13,000 clones, approximately 87% of them found a single time. 0.5% to 0.65% of the sample belongs to the ten largest clones.

The junction shows trimming of 4 bases on V and 8 bases on J, plus 21 bases between the germline ends. The CDR3 holds 16 amino acids from the cysteine to the phenylalanine. The entry retains the CDR3 DNA only, 48 bases that are in frame from base 1. The germline V gene yields KGHSH for CDR1 and LQKENI for CDR2. The starting material was CD4+ T cells from blood, obtained at baseline. The clonotype originates from a human donor with classical Hodgkin lymphoma. Recombination linked TRBV18 to TRBJ2-1, with the D call tentatively TRBD1 or TRBD2, each fitting 5 bases. The CDR3: CASSLQPLGERDEQFF. In nucleotide form, the sequence is TGTGCCAGCTCACTCCAACCTTTGGGGGAGAGGGATGAGCAGTTCTTC.